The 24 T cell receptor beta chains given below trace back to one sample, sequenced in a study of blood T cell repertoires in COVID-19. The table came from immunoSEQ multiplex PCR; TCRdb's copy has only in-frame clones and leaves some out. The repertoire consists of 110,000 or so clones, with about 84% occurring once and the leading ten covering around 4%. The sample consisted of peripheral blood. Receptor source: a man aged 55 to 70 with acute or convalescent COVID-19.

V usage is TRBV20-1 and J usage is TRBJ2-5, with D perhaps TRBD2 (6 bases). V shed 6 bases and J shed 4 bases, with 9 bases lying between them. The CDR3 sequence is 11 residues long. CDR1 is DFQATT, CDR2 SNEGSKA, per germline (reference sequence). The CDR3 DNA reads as TGCAGTGCCCAGCGGGCAGAGACCCAGTACTTC. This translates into CSAQRAETQYF.

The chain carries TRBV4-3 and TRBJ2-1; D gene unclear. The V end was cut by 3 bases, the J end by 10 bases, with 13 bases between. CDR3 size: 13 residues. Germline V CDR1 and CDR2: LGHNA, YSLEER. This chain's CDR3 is CASSQTFSGEQFF. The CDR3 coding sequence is TGCGCCAGCAGCCAGACCTTCTCAGGCGAGCAGTTCTTC.

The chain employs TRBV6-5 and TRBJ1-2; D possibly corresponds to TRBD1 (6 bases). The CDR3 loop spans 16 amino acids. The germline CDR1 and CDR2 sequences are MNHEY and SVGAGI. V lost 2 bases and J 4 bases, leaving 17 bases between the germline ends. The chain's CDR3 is CASSYVSQGYRYGYTF. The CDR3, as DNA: TGTGCCAGCAGTTACGTAAGCCAGGGGTACCGCTATGGCTACACCTTC.

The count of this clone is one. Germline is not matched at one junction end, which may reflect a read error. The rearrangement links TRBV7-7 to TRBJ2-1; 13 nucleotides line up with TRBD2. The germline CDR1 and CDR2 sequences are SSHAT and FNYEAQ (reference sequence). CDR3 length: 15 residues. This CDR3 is CASSFGLAGDNEQFF. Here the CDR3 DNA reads TGTGCTAGCAGCTTTGGACTAGCGGGAGACAATGAGCAGTTCTTC.

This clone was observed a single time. The CDR3 loop is CATRGTVYGYTF. In nucleotides, the CDR3 is TGTGCCACCCGCGGGACAGTCTATGGCTACACCTTC. The rearrangement uses TRBV6-5 and TRBJ1-2, with TRBD1 matching 7 bases. Trimming took 10 bases from V and 4 from J; bases not matched to a gene: 6. Germline V lookup: CDR1 MNHEY, CDR2 SVGAGI. The CDR3 has 12 amino acids.

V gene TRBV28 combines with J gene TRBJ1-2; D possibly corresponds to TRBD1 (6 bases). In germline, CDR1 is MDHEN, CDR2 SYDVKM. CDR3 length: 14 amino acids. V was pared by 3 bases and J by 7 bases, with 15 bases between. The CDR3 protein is CASSFQLGAAGYTF. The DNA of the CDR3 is TGTGCCAGCAGTTTTCAATTGGGGGCGGCTGGCTACACCTTC.

In nucleotides, the CDR3 is TGTGCCAGCAGCTTCGACGCAGGGGTGAGGAACGAGCAGTACTTC. Protein sequence: CASSFDAGVRNEQYF. This chain uses TRBV7-9 with TRBJ2-7, with D perhaps TRBD1 (6 bases). The CDR3 is 15 residues long. The V gene lost 3 bases and the J gene lost 5 bases, with 17 bases spanning the gap. The V gene's germline CDR1 is SEHNR and CDR2 FQNEAQ (reference sequence).

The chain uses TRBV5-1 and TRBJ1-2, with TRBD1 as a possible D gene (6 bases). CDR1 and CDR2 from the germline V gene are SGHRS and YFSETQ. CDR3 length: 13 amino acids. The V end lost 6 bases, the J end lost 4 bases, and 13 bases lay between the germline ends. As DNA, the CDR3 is TGCGCCAGCACTTCAGGGGAGAGCTATGGCTACACCTTC. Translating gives CASTSGESYGYTF. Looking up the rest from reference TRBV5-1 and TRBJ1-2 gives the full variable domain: KAGVTQTPRYLIKTRGQQVTLSCSPISGHRSVSWYQQTPGQGLQFLFEYFSETQRNKGNFPGRFSGRQFSNSRSEMNVSTLELGDSALYLCASTSGESYGYTFGSGTRLTVV.

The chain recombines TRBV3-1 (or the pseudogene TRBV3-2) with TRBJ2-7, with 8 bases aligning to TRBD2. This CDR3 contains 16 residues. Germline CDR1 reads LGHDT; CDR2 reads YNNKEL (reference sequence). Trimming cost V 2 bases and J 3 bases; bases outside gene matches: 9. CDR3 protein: CASSQSEGREVYEQYF. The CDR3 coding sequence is TGTGCCAGCAGCCAATCCGAAGGGCGGGAGGTCTACGAGCAGTACTTC.

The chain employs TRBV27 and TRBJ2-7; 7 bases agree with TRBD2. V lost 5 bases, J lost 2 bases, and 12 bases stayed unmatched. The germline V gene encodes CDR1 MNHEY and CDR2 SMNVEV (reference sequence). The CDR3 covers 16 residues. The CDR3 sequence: CASSVSSGGLPYEQYF. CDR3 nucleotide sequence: TGTGCCAGCAGTGTTTCTAGCGGTGGACTCCCCTACGAGCAGTACTTC.

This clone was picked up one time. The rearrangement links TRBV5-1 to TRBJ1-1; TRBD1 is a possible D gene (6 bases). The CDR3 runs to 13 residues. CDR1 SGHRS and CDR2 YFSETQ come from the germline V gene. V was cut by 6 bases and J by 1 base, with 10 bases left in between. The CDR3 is CASTAQGNTEAFF. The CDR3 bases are TGCGCCAGCACCGCACAGGGGAACACTGAAGCTTTCTTT.

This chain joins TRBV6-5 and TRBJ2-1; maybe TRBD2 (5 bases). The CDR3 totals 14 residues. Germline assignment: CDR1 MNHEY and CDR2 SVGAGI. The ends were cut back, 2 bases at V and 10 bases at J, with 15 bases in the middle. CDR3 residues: CASSYEAGLGEQFF. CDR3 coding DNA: TGTGCCAGCAGTTACGAGGCTGGACTCGGGGAGCAGTTCTTC.

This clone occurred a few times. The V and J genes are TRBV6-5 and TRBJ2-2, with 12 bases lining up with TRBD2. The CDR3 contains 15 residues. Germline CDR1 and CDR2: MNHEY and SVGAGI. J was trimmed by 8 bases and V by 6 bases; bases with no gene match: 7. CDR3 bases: TGTGCCAGCAGGTCGACTAGCGGGAGAGGTGGGGAGCTGTTTTTT. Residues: CASRSTSGRGGELFF.

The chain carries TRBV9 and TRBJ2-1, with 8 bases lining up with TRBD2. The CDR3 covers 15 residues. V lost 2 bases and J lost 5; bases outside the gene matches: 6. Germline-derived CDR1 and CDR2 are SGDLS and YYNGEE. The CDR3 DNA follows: TGTGCCAGCAGCGTGAGCGGGAGTAGCCACAATGAGCAGTTCTTC. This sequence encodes CASSVSGSSHNEQFF.

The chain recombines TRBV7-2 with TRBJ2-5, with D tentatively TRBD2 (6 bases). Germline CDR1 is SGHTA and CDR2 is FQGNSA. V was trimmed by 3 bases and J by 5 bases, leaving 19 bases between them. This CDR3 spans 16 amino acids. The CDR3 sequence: CASSLGGHSGRETQYF. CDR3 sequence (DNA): TGTGCCAGCAGCTTGGGAGGACATTCCGGCCGGGAGACCCAGTACTTC.

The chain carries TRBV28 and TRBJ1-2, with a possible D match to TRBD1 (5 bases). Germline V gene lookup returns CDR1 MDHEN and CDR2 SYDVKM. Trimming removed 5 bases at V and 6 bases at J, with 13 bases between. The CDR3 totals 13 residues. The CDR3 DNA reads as TGTGCCAGCAGTCCCCCGCAGGGCCATGGCTACACCTTC. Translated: CASSPPQGHGYTF.

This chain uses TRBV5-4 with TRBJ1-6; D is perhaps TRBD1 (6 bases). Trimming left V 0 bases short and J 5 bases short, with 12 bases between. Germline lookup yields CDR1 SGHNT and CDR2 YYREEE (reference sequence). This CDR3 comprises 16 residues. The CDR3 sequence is CASSLGRGRDNSPLHF. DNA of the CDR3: TGTGCCAGCAGCTTGGGCAGGGGAAGGGATAATTCACCCCTCCACTTT.

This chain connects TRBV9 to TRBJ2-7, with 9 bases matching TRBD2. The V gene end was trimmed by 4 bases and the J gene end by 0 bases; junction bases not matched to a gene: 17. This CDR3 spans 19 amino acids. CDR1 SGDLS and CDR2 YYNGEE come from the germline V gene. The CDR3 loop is CASSPKASGRTGFSYEQYF. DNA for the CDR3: TGTGCCAGCAGCCCCAAAGCCAGCGGGAGGACTGGGTTCTCCTACGAGCAGTACTTC.

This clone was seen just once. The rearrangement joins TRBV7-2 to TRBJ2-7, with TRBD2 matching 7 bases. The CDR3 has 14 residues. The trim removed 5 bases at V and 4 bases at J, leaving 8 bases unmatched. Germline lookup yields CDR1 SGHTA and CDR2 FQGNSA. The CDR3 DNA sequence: TGTGCCAGCAGCCCAGGGAGGGTGGAATACGAGCAGTACTTC. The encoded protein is CASSPGRVEYEQYF. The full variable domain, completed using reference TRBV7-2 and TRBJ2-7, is GAGVSQSPSNKVTEKGKDVELRCDPISGHTALYWYRQSLGQGLEFLIYFQGNSAPDKSGLPSDRFSAERTGGSVSTLTIQRTQQEDSAVYLCASSPGRVEYEQYFGPGTRLTVT.

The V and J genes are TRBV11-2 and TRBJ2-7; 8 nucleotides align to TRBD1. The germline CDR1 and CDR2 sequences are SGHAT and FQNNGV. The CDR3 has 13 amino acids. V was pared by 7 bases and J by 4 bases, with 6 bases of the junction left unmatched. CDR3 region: CASTRDRTYEQYF. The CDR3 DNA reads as TGTGCCAGCACCCGGGACAGGACTTACGAGCAGTACTTC.

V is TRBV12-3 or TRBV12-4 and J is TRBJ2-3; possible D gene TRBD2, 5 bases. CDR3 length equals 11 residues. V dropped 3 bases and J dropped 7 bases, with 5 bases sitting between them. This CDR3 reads CASSLDYTQYF. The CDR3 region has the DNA TGTGCCAGCAGTTTGGACTATACGCAGTATTTT.

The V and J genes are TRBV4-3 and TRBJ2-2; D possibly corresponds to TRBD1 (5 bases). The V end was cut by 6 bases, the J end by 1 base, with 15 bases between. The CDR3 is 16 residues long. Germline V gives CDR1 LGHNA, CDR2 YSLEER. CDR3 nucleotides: TGCGCCAGCAGGACAGAAGCAAACTTGAACACCGGGGAGCTGTTTTTT. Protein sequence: CASRTEANLNTGELFF.

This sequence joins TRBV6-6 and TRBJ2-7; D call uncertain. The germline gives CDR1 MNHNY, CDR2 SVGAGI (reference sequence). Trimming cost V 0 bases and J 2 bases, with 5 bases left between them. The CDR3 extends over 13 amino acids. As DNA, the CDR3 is TGTGCCAGCAGTTACTCGCAGGCCTACGAGCAGTACTTC. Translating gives CASSYSQAYEQYF.

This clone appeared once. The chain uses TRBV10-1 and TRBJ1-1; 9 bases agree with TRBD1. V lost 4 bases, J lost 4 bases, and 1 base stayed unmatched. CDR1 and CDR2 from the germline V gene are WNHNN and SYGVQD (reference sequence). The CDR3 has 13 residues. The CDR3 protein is CASSGQGGTEAFF. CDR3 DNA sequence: TGCGCCAGCAGTGGACAGGGGGGCACTGAAGCTTTCTTT.